This is a list of T cell receptor beta chains from one sample in a study of OX40 agonist ivuxolimab in advanced cancers. TCRdb's table, derived via immunoSEQ multiplex PCR, lists solely in-frame clones and lacks some. Among some 25,000 clones listed, 73% were seen once. Sequenced material: CD4+ or CD8+ T cells sorted from blood, taken in a trial of the OX40 agonist ivuxolimab. Every receptor here comes from an adult with an advanced solid tumor such as melanoma, head and neck, liver or kidney cancer. Both conserved end residues are part of each CDR3. D genes are given only for firm matches. Clone size is given for some rows only: seen once, a few or many times, or a class if the clone is expanded.

CASSQPHKHYEQYF,TGCGCCAGCAGTCAACCCCACAAGCACTACGAGCAGTACTTC,14,NA,NA,TRBV23-1,TRBJ2-7
CASSQDLGVLGNEQFF,TGCGCCAGCAGCCAAGATCTGGGAGTTCTTGGTAATGAGCAGTTCTTC,16,NA,NA,TRBV4-1,TRBJ2-1
CASSLGGRLPSYEQYF,TGTGCCAGCAGCTTGGGGGGCCGTCTCCCTTCCTACGAGCAGTACTTC,16,NA,NA,TRBV11-2,TRBJ2-7
CASSFWGGPAEAFF,TGCGCCAGCAGCTTCTGGGGGGGCCCGGCTGAAGCTTTCTTT,14,NA,NA,TRBV5-1,TRBJ1-1
CASRRLADEQFF,TGTGCCAGCAGAAGACTAGCGGATGAGCAGTTCTTC,12,TRBD2,NA,TRBV7-9,TRBJ2-1
CASSGDFTYEQYF,TGTGCCAGCAGCGGGGACTTCACCTACGAGCAGTACTTC,13,NA,once,TRBV9,TRBJ2-7
CASSLSGERLNIVYNSPLHF,TGTGCCAGCAGTTTGAGCGGGGAAAGGCTTAATATTGTCTATAATTCACCCCTCCACTTT,20,NA,few,TRBV28,TRBJ1-6
CSVGLGPYEQYF,TGCAGCGTTGGTCTGGGCCCCTACGAGCAGTACTTC,12,NA,NA,TRBV29-1,TRBJ2-7
CASSELSVNTEAFF,TGTGCCAGCAGTGAACTATCGGTTAACACTGAAGCTTTCTTT,14,NA,NA,TRBV13,TRBJ1-1
CASSLLAGHEQYF,TGTGCCAGCAGTTTACTAGCGGGCCACGAGCAGTACTTC,13,TRBD2,medium-sized,TRBV28,TRBJ2-7
CATSPFTSGGAEKTQYF,TGTGCCACCAGCCCCTTTACTAGCGGGGGGGCCGAAAAGACCCAGTACTTC,17,TRBD2,NA,TRBV10-3,TRBJ2-5
CASSTSGVNEQFF,TGTGCCAGCAGCACTAGCGGGGTCAATGAGCAGTTCTTC,13,TRBD2,NA,TRBV9,TRBJ2-1
CASSLVQSNTEAFF,TGTGCCAGCAGCTTAGTACAGTCGAACACTGAAGCTTTCTTT,14,NA,once,TRBV7-9,TRBJ1-1
CASREQSYEQYF,TGTGCCAGCAGAGAACAGTCCTACGAGCAGTACTTC,12,NA,once,TRBV13,TRBJ2-7
CASSATRDRELFF,TGTGCCAGCAGCGCCACCAGGGACCGGGAGCTGTTTTTT,13,NA,NA,TRBV9,TRBJ2-2
CASSLAANNSPLHF,TGTGCCAGCAGTTTGGCAGCGAATAATTCACCCCTCCACTTT,14,NA,NA,TRBV27,TRBJ1-6
CASSLAGNYGYTF,TGTGCCAGCAGTTTAGCGGGGAACTATGGCTACACCTTC,13,NA,NA,TRBV27,TRBJ1-2
CASKPEEASSPLHF,TGTGCCAGCAAACCTGAGGAGGCTAGTTCACCCCTCCACTTT,14,NA,NA,TRBV27,TRBJ1-6
CRVDGGGGAGGSYNEQFF,TGCCGCGTTGATGGTGGGGGTGGGGCAGGAGGTTCCTACAATGAGCAGTTCTTC,18,NA,NA,TRBV29-1,TRBJ2-1
CASSDKPGQGDGYTF,TGTGCCAGCAGCGATAAGCCGGGACAGGGGGACGGCTACACCTTC,15,TRBD1,NA,TRBV5-5,TRBJ1-2
CASSQYQFGLNTEAFF,TGTGCCAGCAGCCAATATCAATTTGGGCTGAACACTGAAGCTTTCTTT,16,NA,NA,TRBV16,TRBJ1-1
CASSRHLLSNSPLHF,TGTGCCAGCAGCCGCCACCTACTGAGTAATTCACCCCTCCACTTT,15,NA,NA,TRBV11-2,TRBJ1-6
CASRRGGLNEQYF,TGTGCCAGCCGGCGGGGGGGCCTTAATGAGCAGTACTTC,13,TRBD2,once,TRBV2,TRBJ2-7
CASSFISGVPYEQYF,TGTGCCAGCAGCTTCATATCGGGGGTCCCCTACGAGCAGTACTTC,15,NA,once,TRBV7-3,TRBJ2-7
CASSPERLEISDTQYF,TGTGCCAGCAGCCCTGAGCGACTAGAGATCTCAGATACGCAGTATTTT,16,NA,NA,TRBV7-6,TRBJ2-3
CASKWGDTEAFF,TGTGCCAGTAAATGGGGGGACACTGAAGCTTTCTTT,12,NA,medium-sized,TRBV19,TRBJ1-1
CASSLLQGSTDTQYF,TGTGCCAGCAGCTTACTACAGGGTAGCACAGATACGCAGTATTTT,15,NA,NA,TRBV11-1,TRBJ2-3
CASSERGLNTEAFF,TGTGCCAGCAGCGAGCGGGGGTTGAACACTGAAGCTTTCTTT,14,NA,NA,TRBV9,TRBJ1-1
CASSLQVAGTNEQFF,TGTGCCAGCAGCTTACAAGTAGCGGGGACGAATGAGCAGTTCTTC,15,TRBD2,few,TRBV7-3,TRBJ2-1
CASSQEGARGGNQPQHF,TGCGCCAGCAGCCAAGAAGGGGCCAGGGGTGGCAATCAGCCCCAGCATTTT,17,NA,once,TRBV4-1,TRBJ1-5
CASGWGSYEQYF,TGTGCCAGCGGCTGGGGCTCCTACGAGCAGTACTTC,12,NA,NA,TRBV28,TRBJ2-7
CASSLLSSGKTQYF,TGTGCCAGCAGCCTCCTTTCTAGCGGGAAGACCCAGTACTTC,14,TRBD2,NA,TRBV11-2,TRBJ2-5
CAQGQSFNYGYTF,TGTGCCCAGGGACAATCATTTAACTATGGCTACACCTTC,13,NA,once,TRBV30,TRBJ1-2
CASRTGLNTGELFF,TGTGCCAGCCGGACAGGTCTGAACACCGGGGAGCTGTTTTTT,14,TRBD1,NA,TRBV19,TRBJ2-2
CASSLEALGPRSSYEQYF,TGTGCCAGCAGCTTAGAAGCTTTGGGACCCAGGAGCTCCTACGAGCAGTACTTC,18,NA,NA,TRBV11-2,TRBJ2-7
CASSLVGGSGSYEQYF,TGTGCCAGCAGCCTAGTGGGGGGATCGGGATCCTACGAGCAGTACTTC,16,NA,NA,TRBV7-8,TRBJ2-7
CASRPSGDTQYF,TGTGCCAGCAGGCCCTCGGGAGATACGCAGTATTTT,12,NA,NA,TRBV28,TRBJ2-3
CASSYAPKGNEQYF,TGTGCCAGCAGCTACGCCCCTAAGGGCAACGAGCAGTACTTC,14,NA,NA,TRBV7-8,TRBJ2-7
CASSYSKEDYEQYF,TGTGCCAGCAGTTACAGCAAGGAGGACTACGAGCAGTACTTC,14,NA,NA,TRBV6-5,TRBJ2-7
CASSGNYEQYF,TGTGCCAGCAGCGGAAACTACGAGCAGTACTTC,11,NA,few,TRBV7-9,TRBJ2-7
CASSFAQGYDEQYF,TGTGCCAGCAGTTTCGCTCAGGGTTACGACGAGCAGTACTTC,14,NA,NA,TRBV28,TRBJ2-7
CASSLQQGSNTEAFF,TGTGCCAGTAGCCTCCAACAGGGGTCGAACACTGAAGCTTTCTTT,15,TRBD1,NA,TRBV19,TRBJ1-1